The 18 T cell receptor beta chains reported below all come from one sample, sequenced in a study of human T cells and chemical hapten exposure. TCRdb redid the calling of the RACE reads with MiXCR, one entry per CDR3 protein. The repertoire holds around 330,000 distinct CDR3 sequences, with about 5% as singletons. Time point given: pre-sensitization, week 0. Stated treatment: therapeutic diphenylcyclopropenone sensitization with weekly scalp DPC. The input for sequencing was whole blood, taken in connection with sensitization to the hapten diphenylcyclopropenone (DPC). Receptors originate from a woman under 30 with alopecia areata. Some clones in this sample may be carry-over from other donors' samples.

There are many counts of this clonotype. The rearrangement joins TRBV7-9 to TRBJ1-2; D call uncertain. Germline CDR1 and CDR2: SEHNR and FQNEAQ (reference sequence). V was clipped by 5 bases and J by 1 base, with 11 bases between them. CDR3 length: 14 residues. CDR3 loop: CASSRGADNYGYTF. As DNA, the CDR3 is TGTGCCAGCAGCCGAGGAGCGGATAACTATGGCTACACCTTC.

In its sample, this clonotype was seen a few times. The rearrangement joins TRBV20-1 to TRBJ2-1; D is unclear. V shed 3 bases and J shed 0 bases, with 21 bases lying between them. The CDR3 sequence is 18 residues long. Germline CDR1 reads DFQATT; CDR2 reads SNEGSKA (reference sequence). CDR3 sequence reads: CSARVEASYMSSYNEQFF. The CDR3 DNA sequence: TGCAGTGCTAGGGTAGAAGCGAGTTATATGAGCTCCTACAATGAGCAGTTCTTC.

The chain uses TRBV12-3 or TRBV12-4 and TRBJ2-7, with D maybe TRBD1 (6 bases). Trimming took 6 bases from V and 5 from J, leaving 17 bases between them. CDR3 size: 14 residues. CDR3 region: CASREQGAWDEQYF. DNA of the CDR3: TGTGCCAGCAGGGAACAGGGTGCTTGGGACGAGCAGTACTTC.

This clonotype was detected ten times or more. The CDR3 coding sequence is TGTGCCACCAGCAGAGGGGGGACCTATGAGCAGTTCTTC. Translation: CATSRGGTYEQFF. V is TRBV15 and J is TRBJ2-1; the D call may be TRBD1 or TRBD2 (5 bases each). The germline CDR1 and CDR2 sequences are LNHNV and YYDKDF (reference sequence). V lost 1 base and J lost 8, with 9 bases in between. There are 13 residues in the CDR3.

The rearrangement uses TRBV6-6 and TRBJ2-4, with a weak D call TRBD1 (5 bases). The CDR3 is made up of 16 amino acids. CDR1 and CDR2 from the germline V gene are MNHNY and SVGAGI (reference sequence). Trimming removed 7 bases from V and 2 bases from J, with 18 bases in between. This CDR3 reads CASTTAGKVSKNIQYF. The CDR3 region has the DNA TGTGCCAGCACCACCGCAGGGAAGGTTTCCAAAAACATTCAGTACTTC.

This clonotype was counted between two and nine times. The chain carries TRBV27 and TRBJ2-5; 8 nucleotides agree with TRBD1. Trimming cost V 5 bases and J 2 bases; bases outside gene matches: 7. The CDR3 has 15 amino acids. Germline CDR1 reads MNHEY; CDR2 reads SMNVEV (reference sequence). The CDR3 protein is CASSLNTGGQETQYF. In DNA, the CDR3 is TGTGCCAGCAGTCTCAACACAGGGGGGCAAGAGACCCAGTACTTC.

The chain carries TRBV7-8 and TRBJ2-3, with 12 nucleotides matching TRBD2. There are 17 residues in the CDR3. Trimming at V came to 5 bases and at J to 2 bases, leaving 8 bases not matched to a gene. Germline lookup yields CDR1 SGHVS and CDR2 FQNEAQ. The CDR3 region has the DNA TGTGCCAGCAGCGAACGACTAGCGGGGGCTTTCACAGATACGCAGTATTTT. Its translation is CASSERLAGAFTDTQYF.

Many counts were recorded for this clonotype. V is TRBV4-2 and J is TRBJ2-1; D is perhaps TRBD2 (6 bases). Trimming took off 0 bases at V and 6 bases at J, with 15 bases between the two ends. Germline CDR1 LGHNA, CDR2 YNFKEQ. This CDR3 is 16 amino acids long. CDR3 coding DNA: TGTGCCAGCAGCCAAGATCTGGGCGGGGCAGTCAATGAGCAGTTCTTC. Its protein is CASSQDLGGAVNEQFF.

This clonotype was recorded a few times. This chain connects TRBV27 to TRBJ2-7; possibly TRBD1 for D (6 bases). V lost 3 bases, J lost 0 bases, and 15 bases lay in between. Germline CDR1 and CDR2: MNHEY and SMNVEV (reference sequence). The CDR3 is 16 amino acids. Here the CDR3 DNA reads TGTGCCAGCAGTTTGTCTTTCAGGGGTCTCTCCTACGAGCAGTACTTC. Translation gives CASSLSFRGLSYEQYF.

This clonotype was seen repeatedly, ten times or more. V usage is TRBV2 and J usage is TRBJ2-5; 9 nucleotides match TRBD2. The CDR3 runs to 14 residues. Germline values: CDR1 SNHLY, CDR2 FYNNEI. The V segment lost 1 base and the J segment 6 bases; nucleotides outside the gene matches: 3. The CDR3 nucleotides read TGTGCCAGCAGTGAAGGACTAGCGGTGAAGACCCAGTACTTC. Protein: CASSEGLAVKTQYF.

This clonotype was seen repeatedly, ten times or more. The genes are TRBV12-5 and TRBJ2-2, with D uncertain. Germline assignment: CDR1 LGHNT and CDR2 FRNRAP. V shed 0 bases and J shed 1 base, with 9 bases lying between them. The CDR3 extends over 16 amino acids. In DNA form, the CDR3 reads TGTGCTAGTGGTTTGGTACTACGAATGAACACCGGGGAGCTGTTTTTT. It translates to CASGLVLRMNTGELFF.

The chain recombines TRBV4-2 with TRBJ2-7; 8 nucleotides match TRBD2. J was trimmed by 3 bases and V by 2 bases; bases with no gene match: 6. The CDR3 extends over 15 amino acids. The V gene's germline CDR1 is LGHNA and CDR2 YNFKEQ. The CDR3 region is CASSQINRGGYEQYF. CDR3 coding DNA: TGTGCCAGCAGCCAAATCAACCGGGGGGGCTACGAGCAGTACTTC.

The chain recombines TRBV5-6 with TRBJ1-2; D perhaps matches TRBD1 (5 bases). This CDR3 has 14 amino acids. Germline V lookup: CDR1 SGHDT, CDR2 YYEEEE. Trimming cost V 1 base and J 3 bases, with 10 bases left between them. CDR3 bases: TGTGCCAGCAGCTTGCAACGGGGCGACTATGGCTACACCTTC. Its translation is CASSLQRGDYGYTF. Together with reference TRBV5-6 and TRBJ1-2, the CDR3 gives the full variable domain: DAGVTQSPTHLIKTRGQQVTLRCSPKSGHDTVSWYQQALGQGPQFIFQYYEEEERQRGNFPDRFSGHQFPNYSSELNVNALLLGDSALYLCASSLQRGDYGYTFGSGTRLTVV.

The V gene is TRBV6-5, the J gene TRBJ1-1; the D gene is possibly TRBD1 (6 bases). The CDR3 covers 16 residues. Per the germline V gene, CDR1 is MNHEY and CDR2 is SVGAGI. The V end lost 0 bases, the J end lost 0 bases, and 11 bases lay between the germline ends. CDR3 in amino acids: CASSYSTGGLNTEAFF. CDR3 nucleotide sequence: TGTGCCAGCAGTTACTCGACAGGCGGATTGAACACTGAAGCTTTCTTT.

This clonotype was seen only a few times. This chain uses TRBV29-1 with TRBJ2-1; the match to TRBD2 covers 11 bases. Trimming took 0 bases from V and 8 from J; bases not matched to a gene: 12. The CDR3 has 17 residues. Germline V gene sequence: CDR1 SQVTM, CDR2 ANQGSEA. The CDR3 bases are TGCAGCGTTGAAGATCCATCCCTTAGCGGGGGGGCTGATGAGCAGTTCTTC. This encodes CSVEDPSLSGGADEQFF.

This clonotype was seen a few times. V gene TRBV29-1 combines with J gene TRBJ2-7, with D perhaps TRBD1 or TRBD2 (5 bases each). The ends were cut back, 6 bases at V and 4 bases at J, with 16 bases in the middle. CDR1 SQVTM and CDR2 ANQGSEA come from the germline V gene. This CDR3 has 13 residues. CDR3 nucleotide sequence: TGCAGCGTCCTCTCGGGGACGGTATACGAGCAGTACTTC. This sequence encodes CSVLSGTVYEQYF.

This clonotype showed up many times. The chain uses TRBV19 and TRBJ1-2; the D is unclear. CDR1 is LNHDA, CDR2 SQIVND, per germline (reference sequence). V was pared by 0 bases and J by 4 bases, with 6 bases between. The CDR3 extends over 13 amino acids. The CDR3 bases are TGTGCCAGTAGTATAGACAGGATCTATGGCTACACCTTC. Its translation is CASSIDRIYGYTF. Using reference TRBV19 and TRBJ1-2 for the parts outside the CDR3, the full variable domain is DGGITQSPKYLFRKEGQNVTLSCEQNLNHDAMYWYRQDPGQGLRLIYYSQIVNDFQKGDIAEGYSVSREKKESFPLTVTSAQKNPTAFYLCASSIDRIYGYTFGSGTRLTVV.

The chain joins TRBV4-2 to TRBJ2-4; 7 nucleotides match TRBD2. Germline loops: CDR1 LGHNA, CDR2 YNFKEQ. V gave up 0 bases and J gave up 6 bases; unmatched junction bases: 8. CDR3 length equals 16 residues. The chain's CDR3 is CASSQDQRGMTNIQYF. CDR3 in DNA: TGTGCCAGCAGCCAAGATCAGCGGGGCATGACAAACATTCAGTACTTC.